Shown below are 18 T cell receptor beta chains from a single sample sequenced in a study of blood T cell repertoires in COVID-19 (dated by TCRdb to the early 2020s). The library was prepared using the immunoSEQ multiplex PCR assay. The source is immuneACCESS, and TCRdb retained only in-frame sequences with V and J called. Part of the clones is not carried over; for the studies checked, unresolved V genes explain less than half of this, and the remainder is unexplained. This sample lists around 300,000 clones; about 88% were detected once. The top ten clones comprise around 3% of the sample. Sequences were obtained from PBMCs or T cells enriched from blood (not recorded which). The receptors originated from a woman in her forties or fifties who had recovered from COVID-19.

The chain joins TRBV6-4 to TRBJ2-1; D is undetermined. Germline loops: CDR1 MRHNA, CDR2 SNTAGT. V lost 0 bases, J lost 8 bases, and 11 bases lay in between. The CDR3 runs 14 residues. The CDR3 sequence is CASSDSVGVDEQFF. Written as DNA, the CDR3 is TGTGCCAGCAGTGACTCGGTCGGTGTGGATGAGCAGTTCTTC.

The chain employs TRBV7-9 and TRBJ2-1; 12 nucleotides match TRBD2. Germline CDR1 and CDR2: SEHNR and FQNEAQ (reference sequence). The CDR3 extends over 16 amino acids. J gave up 10 bases and V 5 bases, and 12 bases lay outside the gene matches. The CDR3 DNA follows: TGTGCCAGCAGCACGAGACTAGCGGGAGTTCTAGGGGAGCAGTTCTTC. Its translation: CASSTRLAGVLGEQFF.

The chain carries TRBV18 and TRBJ1-3, with a weak D call TRBD1 (5 bases). The CDR3 has 15 residues. V was cut by 6 bases and J by 4 bases, with 16 bases left in between. Germline V lookup: CDR1 KGHSH, CDR2 LQKENI. Here the CDR3 reads CASSPGQNLGNTIYF. CDR3 DNA sequence: TGTGCCAGCTCCCCAGGACAAAATTTAGGAAACACCATATATTTT. The full variable domain, with the rest looked up from reference TRBV18 and TRBJ1-3, is NAGVMQNPRHLVRRRGQEARLRCSPMKGHSHVYWYRQLPEEGLKFMVYLQKENIIDESGMPKERFSAEFPKEGPSILRIQQVVRGDSAAYFCASSPGQNLGNTIYFGEGSWLTVV.

In DNA form, the CDR3 reads TGTGCCAGCAGCACAGGGCTGAGCTATGGCTACACCTTC. Translating it yields CASSTGLSYGYTF. V gene TRBV27 combines with J gene TRBJ1-2; D possibly corresponds to TRBD1 (6 bases). Trimming pared 6 bases from V and 4 bases from J, leaving 12 bases between. Germline CDR1 is MNHEY and CDR2 is SMNVEV (reference sequence). The CDR3 is made up of 13 amino acids.

As DNA, the CDR3 is TGTGCCAGCAGTCCCTCGACACGGCGGGACACTGAAGCTTTCTTT. Encoded protein: CASSPSTRRDTEAFF. The chain links TRBV28 to TRBJ1-1; no clear D gene. This CDR3 is 15 amino acids long. Germline values: CDR1 MDHEN, CDR2 SYDVKM. V was cut by 5 bases and J by 3 bases, with 16 bases left in between.

V and J are TRBV9 and TRBJ2-1; possibly TRBD1 for D (6 bases). In germline, CDR1 is SGDLS, CDR2 YYNGEE. V was pared by 4 bases and J by 0 bases, with 14 bases between. This CDR3 spans 16 amino acids. Written as DNA, the CDR3 is TGTGCCAGCAGCCCACCTCAGGGGTTCTCCTACAATGAGCAGTTCTTC. It translates to CASSPPQGFSYNEQFF.

The chain recombines TRBV14 with TRBJ2-7; TRBD2 aligns across 9 bases. CDR1 and CDR2 (germline): SGHDN, FVKESK. This CDR3 is built from 15 residues. V was clipped by 1 base and J by 0 bases; unmatched bases: 1. The CDR3 DNA is TGTGCCAGCAGCCAAGGGCGGGAGGGCTCCTACGAGCAGTACTTC. Translated, it gives CASSQGREGSYEQYF.

The rearrangement links TRBV11-3 to TRBJ2-1; 14 nucleotides line up with TRBD2. The germline V gene encodes CDR1 SGHNT and CDR2 YENEEA. With 1 base clipped from V and 7 bases from J, the junction kept 6 bases outside the gene matches. This CDR3 spans 17 amino acids. The CDR3 spells CASSLGTGTSGRNEQFF. CDR3 DNA: TGTGCCAGCAGCTTAGGCACCGGGACTAGCGGGAGAAATGAGCAGTTCTTC.

The chain uses TRBV29-1 and TRBJ2-3, with a weak D call TRBD1 (5 bases). With 2 bases removed from V and 0 bases from J, the gap between germline ends came to 12 bases. Looked up from germline, CDR1 is SQVTM and CDR2 is ANQGSEA. The length of the CDR3 is 15 residues. CDR3: CSVERTPSSTDTQYF. Written as DNA, the CDR3 is TGCAGCGTTGAACGGACACCATCTAGCACAGATACGCAGTATTTT.

The chain employs TRBV18 and TRBJ2-7, with D possibly matching TRBD1 (6 bases). The germline V gene encodes CDR1 KGHSH and CDR2 LQKENI. This CDR3 is 13 amino acids long. Trimming shortened V by 6 bases and J by 0 bases, and 9 bases separated the two germline ends. CDR3: CASSQGTSYEQYF. The CDR3 nucleotides read TGTGCCAGCTCCCAGGGGACCTCCTACGAGCAGTACTTC.

The gene calls are TRBV7-2 and TRBJ2-1, with D possibly TRBD2 on 6 matching bases. Per germline, CDR1 SGHTA and CDR2 FQGNSA. The ends were cut back, 4 bases at V and 0 bases at J, with 13 bases in the middle. The CDR3 spans 16 residues. CDR3 sequence: CASSYEGLRSYNEQFF. For the CDR3, the DNA is TGTGCCAGCAGCTACGAGGGACTTCGCTCCTACAATGAGCAGTTCTTC.

CDR3 residues: CASSLGGTGGYGYTF. The DNA for the CDR3 is TGTGCCAGCAGCTTAGGTGGGACAGGGGGCTATGGCTACACCTTC. The J gene is TRBJ1-2, the V gene TRBV7-8; the match to TRBD1 covers 11 bases. The germline V gene encodes CDR1 SGHVS and CDR2 FQNEAQ. The ends lost 1 base at V and 4 bases at J; junction bases unmatched: 2. The CDR3 consists of 15 residues.

The chain is built from TRBV2 and TRBJ1-1; D is unresolved. Deletions cut 6 bases from V and 1 base from J, with 12 bases between. In germline, CDR1 is SNHLY, CDR2 FYNNEI. The CDR3 length is 14 residues. The CDR3 nucleotides read TGTGCCAGCAGGGGAGCATTCTCGAACACTGAAGCTTTCTTT. The encoded protein is CASRGAFSNTEAFF.

The chain has TRBV9 and TRBJ1-6; D call uncertain. V was trimmed by 2 bases and J by 5 bases, leaving 8 bases between them. Per the germline V gene, CDR1 is SGDLS and CDR2 is YYNGEE. The CDR3 totals 14 residues. The CDR3 region is CASSVTQNNSPLHF. The CDR3 nucleotides are TGTGCCAGCAGCGTCACACAGAATAATTCACCCCTCCACTTT.

V gene TRBV6-2 or TRBV6-3 combines with J gene TRBJ1-5; TRBD1 matches 7 bases. The length of the CDR3 is 14 residues. Unmatched junction bases numbered 8, after V lost 6 bases and J lost 6 bases. CDR1 and CDR2 (germline): MNHEY, SVGEGT. This CDR3 is CASRPMGDSQPQHF. DNA of the CDR3: TGTGCCAGCAGACCTATGGGGGACAGTCAGCCCCAGCATTTT.

CDR3 sequence: CSASRSGRSSTEAFF. The DNA for the CDR3 is TGCAGTGCTAGTCGCAGTGGGAGGTCGAGCACTGAAGCTTTCTTT. The chain employs TRBV20-1 and TRBJ1-1, with D unclear. The CDR3 covers 15 residues. Germline-derived CDR1 and CDR2 are DFQATT and SNEGSKA (reference sequence). V lost 3 bases to trimming and J lost 4 bases, with 18 bases between them.

This sequence joins TRBV2 and TRBJ2-5; TRBD2 agrees at 8 bases. The CDR3 is made up of 13 amino acids. J lost 5 bases, V lost 7 bases, and 6 bases had no gene match. The V gene's germline CDR1 is SNHLY and CDR2 FYNNEI. CDR3 in DNA: TGTGCCAGCAACGCGGGAGGATTCGAGACCCAGTACTTC. It yields the protein CASNAGGFETQYF. The variable domain in full, with the rest retrieved from reference TRBV2 and TRBJ2-5, is EPEVTQTPSHQVTQMGQEVILRCVPISNHLYFYWYRQILGQKVEFLVSFYNNEISEKSEIFDDQFSVERPDGSNFTLKIRSTKLEDSAMYFCASNAGGFETQYFGPGTRLLVL.

The chain has TRBV3-1 (or the pseudogene TRBV3-2) and TRBJ2-3; 10 bases fit TRBD2. Trimming cost V 1 base and J 4 bases; bases outside gene matches: 2. The germline CDR1 and CDR2 sequences are LGHDT and YNNKEL (reference sequence). CDR3 length equals 15 residues. The CDR3 region is CASSQGTSGADTQYF. The CDR3 DNA reads TGTGCCAGCAGCCAAGGGACTAGCGGTGCAGATACGCAGTATTTT.